This is a list of T cell receptor beta chains from one sample in a study of T-cell memory formation after mild COVID-19. MiXCR, run by TCRdb on the 5' RACE reads, gives a single entry per CDR3 protein. This table holds roughly 14,000 distinct CDR3 sequences, around 25% found once. Sequenced input: PBMCs or a T cell subset sorted from them (not recorded which). These receptors all stem from a man between 18 and 29 years old who had mild COVID-19 (a few samples of this study predate the infection). Cell type and time point are not known. CDR3s include the opening cysteine and the closing phenylalanine or tryptophan. D genes are given only for firm matches.

TRBV11-2	TRBJ2-6	.	CASSLGWGKSNVLTF
TRBV9	TRBJ1-1	.	CASSVASGPEAFF
TRBV6-1	TRBJ1-1	.	CASSGAGLGWTEAFF
TRBV7-2	TRBJ2-5	.	CASSPMGWGQETQYF
TRBV4-1	TRBJ2-1	TRBD1	CASKRTGGNEQFF
TRBV12-3/TRBV12-4	TRBJ1-6	TRBD1	CASSSSDRGLYNSPLHF
TRBV20-1	TRBJ1-5	TRBD1	CSAQHLTGFDQPQHF
TRBV7-9	TRBJ2-3	.	CASGWSRVPWGDTQYF
TRBV7-3	TRBJ2-3	TRBD1	CASSFDRGTDTQYF
TRBV12-3/TRBV12-4	TRBJ2-2	.	CASSFPSKREYYEANTGELFF
TRBV7-8	TRBJ2-1	TRBD1	CASSFRDRESNEQFF
TRBV11-2	TRBJ2-7	.	CASSPRRGLYYEQYF
TRBV27	TRBJ1-2	.	CASTREAGLISDGYTF
TRBV14	TRBJ2-1	TRBD1	CASSWRPTGLVRNEQFF
TRBV20-1	TRBJ1-2	.	CSAQSLYGYTF
TRBV23-1	TRBJ2-4	.	CASGRGHRIAKNIQYF
TRBV20-1	TRBJ2-1	.	CSANGNNEQFF
TRBV27	TRBJ2-3	.	CASSPGTFGSTDTQYF
TRBV11-2	TRBJ2-1	.	CASSIGGEQFF
TRBV25-1	TRBJ1-1	.	CASRPNRRGNTEAFF
TRBV12-3/TRBV12-4	TRBJ1-5	.	CASSGGVNWVNQPQHF
TRBV9	TRBJ2-2	TRBD1	CASSPGQGQTGELFF
TRBV7-8	TRBJ2-2	.	CASSFLTGPVGELFF
TRBV27	TRBJ2-7	TRBD1	CASAGQASSYEQYF
TRBV3-1	TRBJ2-4	.	CASSPLPDGYPFQYF
TRBV5-1	TRBJ1-3	.	CASSSSYSGNTIYF
TRBV7-9	TRBJ2-7	.	CASSDDLPISYEQYF
TRBV6-1	TRBJ2-5	.	CASSERVMGETQYF
TRBV5-1	TRBJ2-5	TRBD2	CASSLTLLAGTRETQYF
TRBV27	TRBJ2-7	.	CASSLGDTHSYEQYF
TRBV11-3	TRBJ2-7	.	CASSPSRGRAYEQYF
TRBV5-1	TRBJ1-2	.	CASSLDPGDLYGYTF
TRBV12-3/TRBV12-4	TRBJ2-3	TRBD2	CASSLGLAGTDTQYF
TRBV5-6	TRBJ2-1	TRBD1	CASSLWQGASEQFF
TRBV7-9	TRBJ1-1	.	CASSLAIPGENTEAFF
TRBV18	TRBJ1-1	.	CASSPPQNTEAFF
TRBV9	TRBJ2-5	TRBD2	CASSPAGVQETQYF
TRBV7-3	TRBJ1-1	.	CASSPSVVTEAFF
TRBV12-3/TRBV12-4	TRBJ2-3	.	CASSTWTGTDTQYF
TRBV28	TRBJ1-2	.	CASTTRVRDKYTF
TRBV6-2/TRBV6-3	TRBJ2-2	.	CASSSPPPRGSGELFF
TRBV7-2	TRBJ2-4	.	CASSLVGGLAIAKNIQYF
TRBV4-2	TRBJ2-7	.	CASSQLLHSPTYEQYF
TRBV5-6	TRBJ2-3	TRBD2	CASSLPSGGTDTQYF
TRBV7-6	TRBJ2-7	TRBD1	CASSPGTGPYEQYF
TRBV20-1	TRBJ1-2	.	CSARVWGRTNYGYTF
TRBV15	TRBJ2-5	.	CATSSQGVAETQYF
TRBV30	TRBJ1-2	.	CACTRTYNYGYTF
TRBV12-3/TRBV12-4	TRBJ2-1	.	CASSLSDEQFF
TRBV6-5	TRBJ2-2	.	CASRPGGVVGELFF
TRBV7-8	TRBJ2-7	.	CASRRPSSYEQYF
TRBV10-3	TRBJ2-5	TRBD2	CAINGDSGDDETQYF
TRBV5-4	TRBJ2-5	TRBD1	CASSLGGQDQETQYF
TRBV10-3	TRBJ2-1	TRBD1	CASRDRGDMTGNEQFF
TRBV4-2	TRBJ2-1	.	CASSQDGETGYNEQFF